Sequencing of this TCR beta chain was carried out in a study of CD8+ T cells in alopecia areata. Study overall: Dosing spanned 6 to 18 months on tofacitinib, then 6 months off drug. General study findings and limits: Many expanded lesional clones persisted during tofacitinib (in both scalp and blood).

Concerning this clone: Its antigen is not known.

The sample's treatment: oral pan-JAK inhibitor, 5-10 mg twice daily. Extracted RNA was reverse transcribed, and the resulting cDNA served as sequencing template. This table comes from immunoSEQ multiplex PCR, and its TCRdb copy is limited to in-frame clones, with some not included. The data show more than 140,000 clones, around 87% seen once. This CDR3 region has 12 residues. Per the germline V gene, CDR1 is SEHNR and CDR2 is FQNEAQ (reference sequence). Trimming removed 5 bases from V and 11 bases from J, with 10 bases in between. The V call is TRBV7-9, the J call TRBJ2-6; either TRBD1 or TRBD2 may supply D (5 bases each). This material consisted of CD8+ T cells sorted from blood, taken at week 4, from a patient treated with tofacitinib. The sequence derives from a human donor with alopecia areata. The CDR3 sequence: CASSGGFDVLTF. CDR3 coding DNA: TGTGCCAGCAGCGGGGGTTTCGACGTCCTGACTTTC.